The text below deals with one TCR beta chain. The antigen remains unidentified. This specimen belongs to a study of PD-1 blockade in mismatch repair-deficient tumors. Study findings and constraints: Rapid post-treatment expansion, then contraction, generally preceding radiologic response, marked tumor-resident clones.

PCR or immunohistochemistry showed mismatch repair deficiency in every enrolled patient. Clones were read by immunoSEQ multiplex PCR, and TCRdb kept only the in-frame ones, dropping some. This table holds about 40,000 clones, approximately 85% found once. Looked up from germline, CDR1 is MNHEY and CDR2 is SMNVEV (reference sequence). V lost 7 bases to trimming and J lost 1 base, with 8 bases between them. The CDR3 contains 12 residues. The J gene is TRBJ2-7, the V gene TRBV27, with D unclear. The TCR comes from an adult with mismatch repair-deficient cancer. The specimen comprised peripheral blood, sampled approximately 80 weeks after starting pembrolizumab. This CDR3 is CASKQNSYEQYF. Written as DNA, the CDR3 is TGTGCCAGCAAGCAGAATTCCTACGAGCAGTACTTC.